One and the same sample provided the 12 T cell receptor beta chains below, sequenced in a study of prognosis after radiotherapy for stage I lung cancer. Two-round multiplex PCR on genomic DNA was the method by which TCR beta CDR3 was amplified. It was primers specific to each TRBV and TRBJ gene that first-round PCR used. MiXCR, run by TCRdb on the multiplex PCR reads, gives a single entry per CDR3 protein. The sample has about 35,000 distinct CDR3 sequences, around 35% seen once. The starting material was PBMCs, obtained before or after stereotactic body radiation therapy (not recorded which). Receptor source: a donor over 45 with non-small cell lung cancer.

This clonotype came up many times. The chain couples TRBV28 to TRBJ1-4; no reliable D call. CDR3 length equals 14 residues. CDR1 is MDHEN, CDR2 SYDVKM, per germline. V was clipped by 6 bases and J by 8 bases, with 16 bases between them. DNA for the CDR3: TGTGCCAGCAGCCCCCGGGGAATAGAAGAAAAACTGTTTTTT. This encodes CASSPRGIEEKLFF.

This clonotype was recorded at least ten times. The chain couples TRBV4-1 to TRBJ1-2, with D possibly TRBD1 on 5 matching bases. Trimming stripped 3 bases from V and 7 bases from J, with 24 bases between. The CDR3 runs to 17 residues. Germline CDR1 is MGHRA and CDR2 is YSYEKL. The CDR3 DNA is TGCGCCAGCAGCCATGGAGGGGACCGCTTAGAGAAGTCTGGCTACACCTTC. This sequence encodes CASSHGGDRLEKSGYTF.

This clonotype has at least ten counts. The chain joins TRBV5-6 to TRBJ2-2; D gene unclear. Germline lookup yields CDR1 SGHDT and CDR2 YYEEEE. Trimming took off 5 bases at V and 2 bases at J, with 10 bases between the two ends. This CDR3 has 14 residues. CDR3 nucleotides: TGTGCCAGCAGTAAACGGTATAACACCGGGGAGCTGTTTTTT. Amino acid sequence: CASSKRYNTGELFF.

The chain uses TRBV12-3 or TRBV12-4 and TRBJ2-2; no firm D call. The V gene lost 3 bases and the J gene lost 1 base, with 6 bases spanning the gap. The CDR3 runs to 14 residues. CDR3 sequence reads: CASSFGQNTGELFF. The CDR3 coding sequence is TGTGCCAGCAGTTTCGGTCAGAACACCGGGGAGCTGTTTTTT.

Comments on this clonotype: A far larger clone is a single base away, which makes a read error likely. V and J are TRBV6-4 and TRBJ2-2, with D possibly TRBD1 on 6 matching bases. The length of the CDR3 is 17 residues. CDR1 MRHNA and CDR2 SNTAGT come from the germline V gene. The CDR3 here is CASSYHRTATNTGELLF. CDR3 in DNA: TGTGCCAGCAGTTATCATCGGACAGCCACGAACACCGGGGAGCTGCTTTTT.

This clonotype is categorized as medium-sized. The chain links TRBV6-4 to TRBJ2-6; D possibly uses TRBD1 or TRBD2 (5 bases each). The V gene lost 4 bases and the J gene lost 0 bases, with 7 bases spanning the gap. The germline V gene has CDR1 MRHNA and CDR2 SNTAGT. This CDR3 spans 15 amino acids. CDR3 DNA: TGTGCCAGCAGTGTCGGGACCTCTGGGGCCAACGTCCTGACTTTC. Encoded protein: CASSVGTSGANVLTF.

As concerns this clonotype: This may come from a read error, since a much larger clone is one base off. V usage is TRBV29-1 and J usage is TRBJ1-2, with D perhaps matching TRBD1 (5 bases). This CDR3 is 17 amino acids long. Germline-derived CDR1 and CDR2 are SQVTM and ANQGSEA. Between the trimmed V and J ends, which lost 6 bases and 6 bases, there was a span of 29 bases. CDR3 nucleotide sequence: TGCAGCGTCTCCGAGCCCCGATTCACATGGGGCGCCCATGGCTACACCTTC. Translated, it gives CSVSEPRFTWGAHGYTF.

This clonotype was recorded many times. J is TRBJ1-1 and V is TRBV7-9; D gene unclear. Per the germline V gene, CDR1 is SEHNR and CDR2 is FQNEAQ (reference sequence). The CDR3 consists of 15 residues. Trimming removed 5 bases at V and 6 bases at J, with 19 bases between. In DNA form, the CDR3 reads TGTGCCAGCAGCCAAGGTGGGATTCAAAGACCTGAAGCTTTCTTT. It specifies CASSQGGIQRPEAFF. Full variable domain (missing parts from reference TRBV7-9 and TRBJ1-1): DTGVSQNPRHKITKRGQNVTFRCDPISEHNRLYWYRQTLGQGPEFLTYFQNEAQLEKSRLLSDRFSAERPKGSFSTLEIQRTEQGDSAMYLCASSQGGIQRPEAFFGQGTRLTVV.

This clonotype occurred many times. The chain employs TRBV12-5 and TRBJ2-2, with 9 bases aligning to TRBD2. Germline CDR1 and CDR2: LGHNT and FRNRAP. The trim removed 7 bases at V and 8 bases at J, leaving 11 bases unmatched. The CDR3 covers 15 residues. The CDR3 here is CASDRRVAGDGELFF. The CDR3, as DNA: TGTGCTAGTGATCGCCGGGTAGCGGGAGATGGGGAGCTGTTTTTT.

Notes on this clonotype: Just one base apart from a much larger clone, this may be a read error. The V and J genes are TRBV6-1 and TRBJ2-5, with 7 positions matching TRBD1. The CDR3 sequence is 14 residues long. CDR1 is MNHNS, CDR2 SASEGT, per germline. V lost 4 bases, J lost 5 bases, and 7 bases stayed unmatched. The CDR3 nucleotides are TGTGCCAGCAGTGCTAACAGGGGTTACGAGACCCAGTACTTC. Residues: CASSANRGYETQYF.

This clonotype was observed many times. This sequence joins TRBV27 and TRBJ1-3; D is uncertain. The CDR3 length is 13 residues. Between the trimmed V and J ends, which lost 1 base and 0 bases, there was a span of 1 base. The V gene's germline CDR1 is MNHEY and CDR2 SMNVEV (reference sequence). CDR3 DNA: TGTGCCAGCAGTTTATTCTCTGGAAACACCATATATTTT. Protein product: CASSLFSGNTIYF.

The chain couples TRBV11-2 to TRBJ2-1; a weak D match, TRBD1 (8 bases). Germline CDR1 SGHAT, CDR2 FQNNGV. Trimming removed 5 bases from V and 4 bases from J, with 12 bases in between. The CDR3 is 14 residues long. CDR3 residues: CASSLQGGYNEQFF. For the CDR3, the DNA is TGTGCCAGCAGCCTACAGGGGGGGTACAATGAGCAGTTCTTC.